The clone carrying this T cell receptor (beta chain) was counted between two and nine times. Its antigen is currently unknown. The data belong to a study of T-cell memory formation after mild COVID-19. On the study more broadly: Among the donors, TCR clusters were largely specific to each donor.

One entry per CDR3 protein, called by TCRdb with MiXCR from the 5' RACE reads. The sample has 350,000 to 550,000 distinct CDR3 sequences; about a sixth are singletons. This CDR3 spans 13 amino acids. J gave up 5 bases and V 10 bases, and 7 bases lay outside the gene matches. Germline-derived CDR1 and CDR2 are ENHRY and SYGVKD. Overall study findings and caveats: Shrinking CD4+ clones resided mostly in CM and EM, and CD8+ ones in EMRA.

The specimen sequenced was PBMCs or a T cell subset sorted from them (not recorded which). The TCR sequence derives from a man aged 18 to 29 who had mild COVID-19 (a few samples of this study predate the infection). Cell type and time point are not known. J is TRBJ1-5 and V is TRBV10-3, with TRBD1 matching over 8 bases. In DNA form, the CDR3 reads TGTGCCAATCGGGACAGGCTTGATCAGCCCCAGCATTTT. Translation gives CANRDRLDQPQHF.